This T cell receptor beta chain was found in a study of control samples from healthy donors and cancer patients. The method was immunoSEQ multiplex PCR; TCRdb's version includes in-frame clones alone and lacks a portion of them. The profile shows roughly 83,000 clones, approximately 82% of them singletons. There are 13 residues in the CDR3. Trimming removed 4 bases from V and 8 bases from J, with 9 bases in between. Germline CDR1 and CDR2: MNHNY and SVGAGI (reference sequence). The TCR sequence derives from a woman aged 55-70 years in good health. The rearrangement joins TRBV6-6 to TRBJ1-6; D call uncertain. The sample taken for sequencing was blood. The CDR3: CASSSAQDSPLHF. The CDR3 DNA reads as TGTGCCAGCAGTTCAGCTCAAGATTCACCCCTCCACTTT.